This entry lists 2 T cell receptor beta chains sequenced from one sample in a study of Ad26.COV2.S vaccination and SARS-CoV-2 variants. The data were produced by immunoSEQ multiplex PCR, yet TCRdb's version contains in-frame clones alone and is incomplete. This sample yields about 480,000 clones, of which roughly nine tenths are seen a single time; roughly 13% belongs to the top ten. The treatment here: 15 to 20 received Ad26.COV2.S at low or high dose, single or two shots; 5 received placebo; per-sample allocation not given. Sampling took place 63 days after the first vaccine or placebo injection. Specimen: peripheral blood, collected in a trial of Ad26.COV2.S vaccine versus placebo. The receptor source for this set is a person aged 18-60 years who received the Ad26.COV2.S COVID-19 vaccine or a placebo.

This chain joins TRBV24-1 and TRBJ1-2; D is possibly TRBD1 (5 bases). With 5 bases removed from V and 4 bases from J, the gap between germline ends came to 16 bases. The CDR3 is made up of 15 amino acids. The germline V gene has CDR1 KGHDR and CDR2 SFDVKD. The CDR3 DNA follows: TGTGCCACCAGTGCCCGGGGCTCAGGGATCTATGGCTACACCTTC. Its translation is CATSARGSGIYGYTF.

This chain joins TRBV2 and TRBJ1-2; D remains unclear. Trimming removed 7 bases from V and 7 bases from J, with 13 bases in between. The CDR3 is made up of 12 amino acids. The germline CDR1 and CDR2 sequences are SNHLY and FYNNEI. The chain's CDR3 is CASKVLGLGYTF. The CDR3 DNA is TGTGCCAGCAAAGTATTAGGGCTTGGCTACACCTTC. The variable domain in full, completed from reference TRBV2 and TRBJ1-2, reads EPEVTQTPSHQVTQMGQEVILRCVPISNHLYFYWYRQILGQKVEFLVSFYNNEISEKSEIFDDQFSVERPDGSNFTLKIRSTKLEDSAMYFCASKVLGLGYTFGSGTRLTVV.